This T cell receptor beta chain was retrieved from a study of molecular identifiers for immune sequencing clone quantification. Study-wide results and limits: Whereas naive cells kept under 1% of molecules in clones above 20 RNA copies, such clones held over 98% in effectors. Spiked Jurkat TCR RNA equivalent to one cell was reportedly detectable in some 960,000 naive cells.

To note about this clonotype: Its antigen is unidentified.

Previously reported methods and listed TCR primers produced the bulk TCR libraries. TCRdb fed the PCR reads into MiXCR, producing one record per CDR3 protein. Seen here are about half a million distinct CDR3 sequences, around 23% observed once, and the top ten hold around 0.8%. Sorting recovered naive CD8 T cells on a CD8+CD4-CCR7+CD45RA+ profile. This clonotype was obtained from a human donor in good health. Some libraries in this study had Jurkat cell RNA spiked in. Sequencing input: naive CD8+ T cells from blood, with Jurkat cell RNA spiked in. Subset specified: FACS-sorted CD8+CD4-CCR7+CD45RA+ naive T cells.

DNA for the CDR3: TGTGCCAGCAGCGTTTCTCCCGAGGGGGCTAGCGGGAGAGCAGATACGCAGTATTTT. It encodes CASSVSPEGASGRADTQYF. The chain is built from TRBV9 and TRBJ2-3; 10 bases align to TRBD2. Germline values: CDR1 SGDLS, CDR2 YYNGEE. The CDR3 is 19 residues long. V was pared by 2 bases and J by 4 bases, with 16 bases of the junction left unmatched.